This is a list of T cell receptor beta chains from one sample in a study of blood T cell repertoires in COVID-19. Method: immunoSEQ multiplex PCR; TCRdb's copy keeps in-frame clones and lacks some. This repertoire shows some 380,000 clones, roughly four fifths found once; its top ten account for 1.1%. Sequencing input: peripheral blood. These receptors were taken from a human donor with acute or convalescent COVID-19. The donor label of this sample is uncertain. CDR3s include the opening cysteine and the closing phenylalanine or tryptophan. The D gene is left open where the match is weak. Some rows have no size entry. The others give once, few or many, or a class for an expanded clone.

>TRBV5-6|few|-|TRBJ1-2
TGTGCCAGCAGCTTTTACTCGGGGAGTGGCTACACCTTC
CASSFYSGSGYTF
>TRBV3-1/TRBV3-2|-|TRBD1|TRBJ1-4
TGTGCCAGCAGACAGGGGGCGTCTAATGAAAAACTGTTTTTT
CASRQGASNEKLFF
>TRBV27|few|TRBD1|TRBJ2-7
TGTGCCAGCCGCCGGGACAGGCTTTCCTACGAGCAGTACTTC
CASRRDRLSYEQYF
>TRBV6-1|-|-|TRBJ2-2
TGTGCCAGCAGTGAAAACAGGGATCACGGGGAGCTGTTTTTT
CASSENRDHGELFF
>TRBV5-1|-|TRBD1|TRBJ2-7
TGCGCCAGCAGCTTTAACGCCGGGACAGGGTACTACGAGCAGTACTTC
CASSFNAGTGYYEQYF
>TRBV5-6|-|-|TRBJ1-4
TGTGCCAGCAGCTTTTTAGGGGCTAATGAAAAACTGTTTTTT
CASSFLGANEKLFF
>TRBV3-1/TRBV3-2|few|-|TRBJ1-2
TGTGCCAGCAGCCAACAAGGACAGCTCCGAAATGGCTACACCTTC
CASSQQGQLRNGYTF
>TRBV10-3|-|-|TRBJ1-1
TGTGCCATCAGTCGACAGGCGAACACTGAAGCTTTCTTT
CAISRQANTEAFF
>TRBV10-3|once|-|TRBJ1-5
TGTGCCATCAGACAGGGTAGCAATCAGCCCCAGCATTTT
CAIRQGSNQPQHF
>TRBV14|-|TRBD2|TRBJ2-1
TGTGCCAGCAGCCAAGATAGAGGACGGGGGGGCTACTACAATGAGCAGTTCTTC
CASSQDRGRGGYYNEQFF
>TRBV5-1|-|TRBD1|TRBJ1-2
TGCGCCAGCAGCTTGGAGCCAGGGGGCATCTATGGCTACACCTTC
CASSLEPGGIYGYTF
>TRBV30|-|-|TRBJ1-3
TGTGCCTCCTCTCCGGGGGCTGGAAACACCATATATTTT
CASSPGAGNTIYF
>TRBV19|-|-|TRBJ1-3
TGTGCCAGTAGTGCGGGGCCTGGAAACACCATATATTTT
CASSAGPGNTIYF
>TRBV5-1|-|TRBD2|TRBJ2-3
TGCGCCAGCAGCTTGGGGACTAGCGGGGGCCCCACAGATACGCAGTATTTT
CASSLGTSGGPTDTQYF
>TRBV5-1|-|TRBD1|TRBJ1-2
TGCGCCAGCAGCTCCCAACAGGGGAGCTATGGCTACACCTTC
CASSSQQGSYGYTF
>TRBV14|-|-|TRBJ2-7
TGTGCCAGCAGCCGGTACGGGACACCTCAAGGGGAGCAGTACTTC
CASSRYGTPQGEQYF
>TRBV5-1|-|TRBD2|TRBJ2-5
TGCGCCAGCACCCCCGGCGGGAGCGGGGGGGAGACCCAGTACTTC
CASTPGGSGGETQYF
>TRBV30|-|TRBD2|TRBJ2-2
TGTGCCTGGAGCGGACTAGCGGGAGGTTCGAACACCGGGGAGCTGTTTTTT
CAWSGLAGGSNTGELFF
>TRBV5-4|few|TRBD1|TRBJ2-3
TGTGCCAGCAGCTTGGCTCTACAGGGGACCGCAGATACGCAGTATTTT
CASSLALQGTADTQYF
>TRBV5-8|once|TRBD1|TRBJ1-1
TGTGCCAGCAGCTCATACAGGGGCTTGAACACTGAAGCTTTCTTT
CASSSYRGLNTEAFF
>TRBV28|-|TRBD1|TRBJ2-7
TGTGCCAGTAAGGGGGCAGGGGAGCAGTACTTC
CASKGAGEQYF
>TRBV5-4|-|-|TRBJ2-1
TGTGCCAGCAGCTTGCCTAACAATGAGCAGTTCTTC
CASSLPNNEQFF
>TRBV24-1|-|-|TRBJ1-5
TGTGCCACCAGTCCCGGACTCAGCAATCAGCCCCAGCATTTT
CATSPGLSNQPQHF
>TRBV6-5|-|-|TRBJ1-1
TGTGCCAGCAGGCATAGTCGTAAGAACACTGAAGCTTTCTTT
CASRHSRKNTEAFF
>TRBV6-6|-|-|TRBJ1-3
TGTGCCAGCAGCCCCTATGGAAACACCATATATTTT
CASSPYGNTIYF
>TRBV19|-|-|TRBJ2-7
TGTGCCAGTAGTGACCGACAGGCCTACGAGCAGTACTTC
CASSDRQAYEQYF
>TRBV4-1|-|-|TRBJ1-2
TGCGCCAGCAGCCAAGTCGCGGATACTAACTATGGCTACACCTTC
CASSQVADTNYGYTF
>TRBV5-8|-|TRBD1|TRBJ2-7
TGTGCCAGCAGCTTGGCCCTCGGGACAGGGAGCAGAGAGCAGTACTTC
CASSLALGTGSREQYF
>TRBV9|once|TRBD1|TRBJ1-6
TGTGCCAGCAGCCCTGGGACAGGGGGCGCGTTTAATTCACCCCTCCACTTT
CASSPGTGGAFNSPLHF
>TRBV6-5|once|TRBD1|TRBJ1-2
TGTGCCAGCAGTAGGTTCCAGGGGGGCGATGGCTACACCTTC
CASSRFQGGDGYTF
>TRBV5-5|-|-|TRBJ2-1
TGTGCCAGCAGCTCAAGGGGGGGCCCAAACAATGAGCAGTTCTTC
CASSSRGGPNNEQFF
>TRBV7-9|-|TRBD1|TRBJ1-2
TGTGCCAGCAGCCGACAGGGGATGGGGGGCTACACCTTC
CASSRQGMGGYTF
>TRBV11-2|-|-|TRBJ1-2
TGTGCCAGCAGCTTAGCGCAGGGGTTAAACTATGGCTACACCTTC
CASSLAQGLNYGYTF
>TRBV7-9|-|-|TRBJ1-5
TGTGCCAGCAGCTTGACAGGCTACAATCAGCCCCAGCATTTT
CASSLTGYNQPQHF
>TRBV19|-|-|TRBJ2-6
TGTGCCAGTAGTACTCAGACCAACGTCCTGACTTTC
CASSTQTNVLTF
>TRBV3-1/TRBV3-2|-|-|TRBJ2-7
TGTGCCAGCAGCCAAGCCACTAGCGAGCAGTACTTC
CASSQATSEQYF
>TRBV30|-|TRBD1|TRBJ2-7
TGTGCCTGGAGACCGGGACAGGGCTCCTACGAGCAGTACTTC
CAWRPGQGSYEQYF
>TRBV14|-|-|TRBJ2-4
TGTGCCAGCAGCCAAGGGACTCTGATGGTTCAGTACTTC
CASSQGTLMVQYF
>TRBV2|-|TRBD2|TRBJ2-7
TGTGCCAGCAGAGAGTTCGGACTAGCGGGGGATGAGCAGTACTTC
CASREFGLAGDEQYF
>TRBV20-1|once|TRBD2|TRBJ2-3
TGCAGTGCTAGTCAACTAGCGGGGAACACAGATACGCAGTATTTT
CSASQLAGNTDTQYF
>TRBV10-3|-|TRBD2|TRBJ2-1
TGTGCCACCTCCGGGACTAGCGGGAGAGGCTTTGATGAGCAGTTCTTC
CATSGTSGRGFDEQFF